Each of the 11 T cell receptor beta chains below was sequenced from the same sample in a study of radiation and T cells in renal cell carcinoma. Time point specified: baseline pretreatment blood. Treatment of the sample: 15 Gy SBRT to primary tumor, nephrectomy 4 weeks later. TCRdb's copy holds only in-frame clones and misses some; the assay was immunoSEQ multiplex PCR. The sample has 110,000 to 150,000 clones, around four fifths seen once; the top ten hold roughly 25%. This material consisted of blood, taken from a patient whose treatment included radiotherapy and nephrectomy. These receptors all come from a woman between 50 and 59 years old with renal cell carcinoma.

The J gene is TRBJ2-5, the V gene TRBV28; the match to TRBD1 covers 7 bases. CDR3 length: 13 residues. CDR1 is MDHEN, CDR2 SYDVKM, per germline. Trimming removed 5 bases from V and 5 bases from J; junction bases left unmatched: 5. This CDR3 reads CASSEQGKETQYF. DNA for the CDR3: TGTGCCAGCAGTGAACAGGGGAAGGAGACCCAGTACTTC.

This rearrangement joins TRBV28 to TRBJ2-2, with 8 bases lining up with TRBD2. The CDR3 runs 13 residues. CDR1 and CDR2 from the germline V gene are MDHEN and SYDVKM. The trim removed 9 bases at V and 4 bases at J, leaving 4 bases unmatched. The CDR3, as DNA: TGTGCCAGTACTAGCGGTGCCACCGGGGAGCTGTTTTTT. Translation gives CASTSGATGELFF.

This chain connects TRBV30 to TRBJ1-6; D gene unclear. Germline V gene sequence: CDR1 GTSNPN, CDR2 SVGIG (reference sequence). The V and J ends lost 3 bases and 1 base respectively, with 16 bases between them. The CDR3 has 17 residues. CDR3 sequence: CAWRGMGRQSYNSPLHF. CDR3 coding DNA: TGTGCCTGGAGGGGGATGGGCCGCCAGTCCTATAATTCACCCCTCCACTTT.

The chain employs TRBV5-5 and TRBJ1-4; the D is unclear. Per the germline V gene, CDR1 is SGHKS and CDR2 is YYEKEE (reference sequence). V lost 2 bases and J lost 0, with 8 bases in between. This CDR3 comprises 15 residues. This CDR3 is CASSLGIPTNEKLFF. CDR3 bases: TGTGCCAGCAGCTTAGGGATTCCAACTAATGAAAAACTGTTTTTT.

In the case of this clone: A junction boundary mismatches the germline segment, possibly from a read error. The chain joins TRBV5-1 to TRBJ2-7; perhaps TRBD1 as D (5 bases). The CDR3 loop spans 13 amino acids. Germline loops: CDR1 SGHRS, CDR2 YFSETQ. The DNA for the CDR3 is TGCGCCAGCAGCTCCAGGGTCTCCCACGAGCAGTACTTC. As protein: CASSSRVSHEQYF.

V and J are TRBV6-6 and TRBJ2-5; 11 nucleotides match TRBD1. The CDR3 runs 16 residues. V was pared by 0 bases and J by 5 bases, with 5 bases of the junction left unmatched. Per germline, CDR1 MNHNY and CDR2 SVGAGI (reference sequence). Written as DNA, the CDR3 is TGTGCCAGCAGTTACTCGGACAGGGGGCAGCAGGAGACCCAGTACTTC. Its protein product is CASSYSDRGQQETQYF.

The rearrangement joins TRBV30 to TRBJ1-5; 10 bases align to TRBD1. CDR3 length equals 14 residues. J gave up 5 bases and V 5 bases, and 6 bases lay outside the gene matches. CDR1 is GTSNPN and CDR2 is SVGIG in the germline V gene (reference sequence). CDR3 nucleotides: TGTGCCTGGGCGGGACAGGGGTTTTATCAGCCCCAGCATTTT. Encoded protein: CAWAGQGFYQPQHF. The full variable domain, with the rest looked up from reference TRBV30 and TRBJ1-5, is SQTIHQWPATLVQPVGSPLSLECTVEGTSNPNLYWYRQAAGRGLQLLFYSVGIGQISSEVPQNLSASRPQDRQFILSSKKLLLSDSGFYLCAWAGQGFYQPQHFGDGTRLSIL.

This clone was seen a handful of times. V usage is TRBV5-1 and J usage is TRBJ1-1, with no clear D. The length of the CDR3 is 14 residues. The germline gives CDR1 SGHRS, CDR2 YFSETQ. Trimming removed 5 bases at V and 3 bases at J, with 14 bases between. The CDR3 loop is CASSFQAGDTEAFF. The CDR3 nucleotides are TGCGCCAGCAGTTTTCAGGCTGGGGACACTGAAGCTTTCTTT.

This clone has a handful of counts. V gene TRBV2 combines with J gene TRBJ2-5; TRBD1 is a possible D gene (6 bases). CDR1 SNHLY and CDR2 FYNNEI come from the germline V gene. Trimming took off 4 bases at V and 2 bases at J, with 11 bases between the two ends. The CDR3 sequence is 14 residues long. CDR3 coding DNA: TGTGCCAGCAGTGCAACAGGGCTACAAGAGACCCAGTACTTC. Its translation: CASSATGLQETQYF.

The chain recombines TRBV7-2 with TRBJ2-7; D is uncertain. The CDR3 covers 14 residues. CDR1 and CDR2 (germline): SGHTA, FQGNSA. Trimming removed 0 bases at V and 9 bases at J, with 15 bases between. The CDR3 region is CASSLAPPLSVQYF. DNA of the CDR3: TGTGCCAGCAGCTTAGCCCCTCCTCTCTCGGTGCAGTACTTC. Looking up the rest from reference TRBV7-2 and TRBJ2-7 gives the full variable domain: GAGVSQSPSNKVTEKGKDVELRCDPISGHTALYWYRQSLGQGLEFLIYFQGNSAPDKSGLPSDRFSAERTGGSVSTLTIQRTQQEDSAVYLCASSLAPPLSVQYFGPGTRLTVT.

CDR3 protein: CASSGGAPWAEAFF. The CDR3 coding sequence is TGTGCCAGCAGCGGAGGGGCCCCGTGGGCTGAAGCTTTCTTT. The chain uses TRBV11-2 and TRBJ1-1, with a tentative D call TRBD1 (5 bases). The CDR3 extends over 14 amino acids. Germline loops: CDR1 SGHAT, CDR2 FQNNGV. Trimming removed 5 bases from V and 6 bases from J, with 16 bases in between.